This T cell receptor beta chain was recorded in a study of cytomegalovirus exposure and HLA in healthy donors (dated 2017 in TCRdb). For the study in its entirety: According to an earlier analysis of a few hundred of the donors, some 180 million T cells yielded some 120 million unique TCR beta sequences and 276 Gb of sequence data. About 280 gigabases of sequencing data and 70 million to 95 million unique TCR sequences made up an early release that covered several hundred HLA-typed donors. The genetic ancestry cluster associated with self-reported Caucasian donors included 81% of the roughly 390 genotyped donors. The study aimed to test whether cataloging public T cell receptors could reveal signatures of past pathogen exposure. Using immunosequencing, the study profiled T cell repertoires from around 670 subjects and related those repertoires to cytomegalovirus serostatus. Along with the roughly 670-subject first cohort, a separate validation cohort of around 110 different subjects was used. The study combined high-throughput TCR immunosequencing, statistical association of individual TCRs with disease status, and machine learning to predict cytomegalovirus infection status. In a later analysis, previously published TCR beta repertoires from more than 500 donors were re-analyzed and high-resolution HLA genotyping was added so that TCR occurrence patterns could be studied. Rather than drawing on any new phenotypic data, the later analysis identified candidate immune exposures from TCR beta sequences and the way those sequences occurred across donors. An earlier analysis of some 500 of the donors used high-throughput TCR beta sequencing to judge whether each TCR beta V gene segment behaved as functional or pseudogenic. Donor age, sex, ethnicity and CMV serostatus were collected together with the repertoire data. Genome-wide SNP genotypes for about three fifths of the roughly 670 donors were used in a later genetic analysis, which treated that subset as a discovery cohort. Every discovery cohort repertoire had been produced on one sequencing platform. HLA typing covered class I and class II loci at four-digit resolution. Typing coverage varied by locus: about 629-630 donors for A, B, C, DRB1 and DQB1; some 520 for DQA1; approximately 570 for DPA1; roughly 450 for DPB1. Roughly five DR-DQ haplotypes were handled as single units for association and clustering, since linkage in the cohort was strong. Across some 400 genotyped donors of the cohort, an average of about 250,000 unique TCR beta nucleotide sequences per donor were sequenced, and approximately 17% of those sequences were non-productive.

Worth noting for this clone: Its antigen target is currently unknown. No much larger clone is present one base from it, and per-base qualities are unavailable.

Study-level results and caveats: In vitro tests confirmed that a few of the cytomegalovirus-associated TCR beta chains recognize cytomegalovirus antigens. In an earlier analysis of about 600 of the donors, most TCR beta V segments appeared in productive rearrangements about 87% or about 30% of the time, broadly matching IMGT annotations. Correlated functional status among segregating V segments might reflect linkage disequilibrium, but an unknown experimental factor could not be ruled out. In a later genetic analysis, a missense DCLRE1C variant was associated with V-gene and J-gene trimming of TCR beta chains, and the association was replicated in an independent cohort. Because HLA typing was unavailable for some donors at each locus, only the typed subset was used in association tests. In the study, approximately 160 TCR beta chains were listed as associated with cytomegalovirus. Most TCR sequences were seen in very few donors, while some public TCRs were found in many individuals. A later analysis found that HLA-associated TCR beta chains were more clonally expanded and had lower generation probabilities than equally common non-associated chains. The presence/absence analyses assumed that sequencing depth was roughly uniform across donors, and that assumption may not be true. CMV serostatus was the only immune exposure information available for the cohort. When HLA alleles, especially DR and DQ, strongly co-occurred, attributing TCR associations to individual alleles was difficult. Because the 87-base-pair reads could not distinguish some IMGT-functional V segments, including TRBV6-2 and TRBV6-3, those segments were excluded. Roughly 15 rarely observed V segments, including chromosome 9 orphons, were excluded from the earlier analysis of some 590 of the donors because counts were too low. The cohort was sequenced for TCR beta chains only, and without alpha or paired-chain data the features that could be detected were limited. A later analysis found that most CMV-associated TCR beta chains appeared HLA-restricted, with HLA associations seemingly driven largely by CMV exposure. Compared with the approximately 670-donor mean, donors in an Asian-associated ancestry cluster had fewer N-insertions in productive TCRs, according to a later genetic analysis. The classifier was reported to diagnose cytomegalovirus status with high specificity and sensitivity in both the original and validation cohorts. The authors suggested that the approach could potentially be generalized to other disease states and immunological phenotypes. Several of the top co-occurrence clusters appeared to be linked to parvovirus B19, influenza, CMV and Epstein-Barr virus, according to a later analysis. In a later analysis, the rate of TCR association differed among HLA loci, with DRB1 alleles having the most associated TCRs and HLA-C alleles having the fewest. A further reported finding was that TCR beta sequences accurately predicted the HLA-A and HLA-B alleles for most subjects in the first cohort. The sequencing pipeline was judged likely to have produced a cluster of highly shared sequence variants as a technical artifact. At a false discovery rate of 0.05, a later analysis linked 16,951 TCR beta sequences to specific HLA alleles.

Clipping removes 2 bases from V and 8 bases from J, with 5 as the unmatched junction base count. CDR3 length: 13 amino acids, cysteine to phenylalanine. Just CDR3 DNA is preserved here, 39 bases in frame from base 1. As encoded in the germline V gene, CDR1 is KGHSH while CDR2 is LQKENI. To prepare the library, the immunoSEQ multiplex PCR assay was applied. A mixture of 60 forward primers for TCR Vbeta segments and 13 reverse primers for TCR Jbeta segments was used in the multiplex PCR. A multiplex PCR assay on genomic DNA amplified the CDR3 region of rearranged TCR beta genes. Amplified TCR beta libraries were sequenced as 87-base-pair reads on the Illumina HiSeq System. As for the original processing: Across the 640 or so repertoires, a later analysis counted some 80 million unique TCR beta chains, some 11 million of which were shared by at least two donors. To remove PCR and sequencing errors, raw reads were error-corrected and collapsed into unique sequences using a nearest-neighbor algorithm that merged closely related sequences. V, D and J gene segments were assigned by aligning CDR3 sequences to IMGT reference sequences. For a sequence to be retained, a match of at least six nucleotides to both a V gene segment and a J gene segment was required. A rearrangement counted as productive if the CDR3 had no stop codons and remained in frame with V and J, and every other rearrangement counted as non-productive. Following IMGT convention, CDR3 was defined as the stretch from the second conserved V-encoded cysteine to the conserved J-encoded phenylalanine. In an earlier analysis of 500 to 650 of the donors, sequences lacking an unambiguous match to a single V gene segment were excluded. An earlier analysis of a few hundred of the donors classified V segments as functional when productive rearrangements were above 56.7% and as segregating when the standard deviation between donors was above 5%. A statistical classification framework was built for diagnosing cytomegalovirus status from the catalog of TCR beta chain sequences. A later analysis assigned V and J genes by comparing TCR nucleotide sequences with IMGT/GENE-DB human TR gene sequences. A later analysis assigned CDR3 sequences and most-parsimonious VDJ recombination scenarios with the TCRdist pipeline. A later analysis defined each TCR beta chain by its CDR3 amino acid sequence plus V-gene family, and excluded reads lacking a unique V-gene family. As a way to deal with suspected cross-contamination and a sequencing artifact, a later analysis dropped approximately 570 nucleotide sequences that were highly shared and had low generation probability. For each public chain, a later analysis derived a clonal expansion index from normalized ranks of inferred template counts within each repertoire. Generation probabilities in a later analysis came from a VDJ recombination model fitted to out-of-frame rearrangements, and those results were checked against IGoR. A later analysis scored TCR-TCR, TCR-HLA and TCR-CMV co-occurrence with hypergeometric tests, applying a repertoire-size bias correction to TCR pairs. A later analysis estimated false discovery rates by permuting HLA or CMV assignments 20 times. In a later analysis, co-occurring TCRs were grouped with DBSCAN, and TCRdist sequence similarity was added when clustering was performed within HLA-allele-positive subsets. Co-occurrence clustering excluded repertoires with fewer than 30,000 or more than 120,000 public chains, plus five with anomalous nucleotide sharing. Drawn from immuneACCESS, this table holds only the in-frame rearrangements with V and J called that TCRdb kept. Clones are partly lost; checked studies trace under half to an unresolved V gene and leave the rest unexplained. V, J and clone size are taken as reported in that table, and D and trimming were inferred from the DNA itself. In all, the sample holds under 200,000 clones, and 60% to 85% of those were seen once. The ten biggest clones cover 3% to 3.5% of the sample.

The cohort was made up of 650 to 700 healthy bone marrow donors. All cohort members were sampled while nominally healthy, although unrecorded immune exposures were likely present. The donor tested CMV seropositive, placing the donor among the 290 or so seropositive members of the cohort. Each donor provided a peripheral blood sample, and peripheral blood mononuclear cells were used for TCR beta sequencing. The Qiagen DNeasy Blood Extraction Kit was used to extract genomic DNA from the blood cell samples. Sequencing used PBMCs. The chain is encoded by TRBV18 joined to TRBJ1-2; 7 bases in between match TRBD1. This sequence was found in a woman in her 50s in good health and CMV-seropositive. The bases are TGTGCCAGCTCACCAACACAGGGGAGAGGCTACACCTTC. It codes for CASSPTQGRGYTF.